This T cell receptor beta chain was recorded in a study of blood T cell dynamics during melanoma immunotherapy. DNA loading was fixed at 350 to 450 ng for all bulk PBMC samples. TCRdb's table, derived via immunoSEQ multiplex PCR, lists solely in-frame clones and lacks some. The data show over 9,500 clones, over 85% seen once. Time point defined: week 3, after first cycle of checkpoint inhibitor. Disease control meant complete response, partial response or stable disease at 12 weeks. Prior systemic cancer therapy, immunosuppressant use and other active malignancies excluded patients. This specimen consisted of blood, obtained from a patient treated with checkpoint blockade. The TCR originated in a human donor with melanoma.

CDR3 in DNA: TGTGCCAGAAGCTTGGGTGGGACAGGGTCTGGGAATGAGCAGTTCTTC. As protein: CARSLGGTGSGNEQFF. The chain carries TRBV5-3 and TRBJ2-1; 9 positions match TRBD1. TRBV5-3 is reported as an ORF; its role is uncertain. The CDR3 contains 16 residues. The trim removed 0 bases at V and 7 bases at J, leaving 8 bases unmatched.